A selection of T cell receptor beta chains follows, all from one sample in a study of PD-1 blockade in mismatch repair-deficient tumors. Only in-frame clones appear in the TCRdb table, and some are missing; sequencing was by immunoSEQ multiplex PCR. The sample holds under 50,000 clones, 77% seen once. The specimen comprised PBMCs, sampled before pembrolizumab treatment. The receptors originated from an adult with mismatch repair-deficient cancer. The CDR3 runs from the conserved cysteine through the conserved F or W. The order of the fields is D gene, J gene, V gene, CDR3 length, clone size, CDR3 protein, CDR3 DNA. The D gene is left open where the match is weak. Clone size appears in some rows only: once, few, many, or a class for an expanded clone.

D: -; J: TRBJ1-3; V: TRBV5-1; length: 15; size: few; CDR3: CASTPGRASGNTIYF; DNA: TGCGCCAGCACCCCGGGACGGGCCTCTGGAAACACCATATATTTT
D: TRBD1; J: TRBJ1-2; V: TRBV14; length: 16; size: -; CDR3: CASSPLGTVTNYGYTF; DNA: TGTGCCAGCTCCCCTTTGGGGACAGTAACTAACTATGGCTACACCTTC
D: -; J: TRBJ2-7; V: TRBV7-9; length: 15; size: few; CDR3: CASSFSQGHSYEQYF; DNA: TGTGCCAGCAGCTTCAGCCAGGGGCACTCCTACGAGCAGTACTTC
D: -; J: TRBJ2-7; V: TRBV7-2; length: 14; size: -; CDR3: CASSLNRAAREQYF; DNA: TGTGCCAGCAGCTTGAACAGGGCCGCCCGAGAGCAGTACTTC
D: TRBD1; J: TRBJ1-1; V: TRBV6-4; length: 14; size: -; CDR3: CASSPGQGKTEAFF; DNA: TGTGCCAGCAGTCCGGGACAGGGGAAGACTGAAGCTTTCTTT
D: TRBD2; J: TRBJ2-5; V: TRBV7-9; length: 14; size: -; CDR3: CASSLSGNQETQYF; DNA: TGTGCCAGCAGCCTTAGCGGGAACCAAGAGACCCAGTACTTC
D: -; J: TRBJ2-7; V: TRBV7-3; length: 12; size: once; CDR3: CASSLDYYGQYF; DNA: TGTGCCAGCAGCTTAGACTATTACGGTCAGTACTTC
D: TRBD2; J: TRBJ2-1; V: TRBV7-2; length: 17; size: -; CDR3: CASSPNRLAGGLDEQFF; DNA: TGTGCCAGCAGCCCCAACAGACTAGCGGGAGGTTTGGATGAGCAGTTCTTC
D: TRBD1; J: TRBJ2-3; V: TRBV29-1; length: 15; size: -; CDR3: CSVTRQGEATDTQYF; DNA: TGCAGCGTTACGAGACAGGGTGAGGCCACAGATACGCAGTATTTT
D: -; J: TRBJ1-1; V: TRBV2; length: 14; size: once; CDR3: CASSEGTVNTEAFF; DNA: TGTGCCAGCAGTGAAGGGACAGTGAACACTGAAGCTTTCTTT
D: -; J: TRBJ2-7; V: TRBV19; length: 13; size: -; CDR3: CASSKKAQYEQYF; DNA: TGTGCCAGTAGTAAAAAGGCCCAGTACGAGCAGTACTTC
D: -; J: TRBJ1-4; V: TRBV6-6; length: 15; size: -; CDR3: CASSYSAGAGEKLFF; DNA: TGTGCCAGCAGTTACTCGGCTGGGGCAGGGGAAAAACTGTTTTTT
D: -; J: TRBJ1-1; V: TRBV10-3; length: 14; size: -; CDR3: CAISSGTANTEAFF; DNA: TGTGCCATCAGTAGCGGGACCGCGAACACTGAAGCTTTCTTT
D: TRBD2; J: TRBJ2-1; V: TRBV9; length: 16; size: -; CDR3: CASSVTSGAVGNEQFF; DNA: TGTGCCAGCAGCGTGACTAGCGGGGCAGTAGGGAATGAGCAGTTCTTC
D: TRBD2; J: TRBJ2-7; V: TRBV18; length: 13; size: once; CDR3: CARAGYYSNEQYF; DNA: TGTGCCAGAGCGGGGTATTACTCTAACGAGCAGTACTTC
D: -; J: TRBJ1-5; V: TRBV7-9; length: 13; size: -; CDR3: CASSLGANQPQHF; DNA: TGTGCCAGCAGCTTGGGGGCGAATCAGCCCCAGCATTTT
D: TRBD2; J: TRBJ2-5; V: TRBV15; length: 17; size: -; CDR3: CATSRDAGAGGQETQYF; DNA: TGTGCCACCAGCAGAGATGCGGGTGCGGGGGGGCAAGAGACCCAGTACTTC
D: TRBD1; J: TRBJ2-3; V: TRBV29-1; length: 13; size: -; CDR3: CSVADRASVTQYF; DNA: TGCAGCGTCGCAGACAGGGCCTCGGTTACGCAGTATTTT
D: -; J: TRBJ1-5; V: TRBV9; length: 15; size: -; CDR3: CASSQSGGSNQPQHF; DNA: TGTGCCAGCAGCCAGTCAGGTGGGAGCAATCAGCCCCAGCATTTT
D: TRBD2; J: TRBJ2-7; V: TRBV6-5; length: 15; size: few; CDR3: CASRMTSGAQYEQYF; DNA: TGTGCCAGCAGGATGACTAGCGGGGCTCAGTACGAGCAGTACTTC
D: TRBD2; J: TRBJ2-7; V: TRBV7-9; length: 14; size: few; CDR3: CASSFGTSGYEQYF; DNA: TGTGCCAGCAGCTTCGGGACTAGCGGGTACGAGCAGTACTTC
D: -; J: TRBJ1-1; V: TRBV18; length: 12; size: few; CDR3: CASSAWGAEAFF; DNA: TGTGCCAGCTCAGCCTGGGGGGCCGAAGCTTTCTTT
D: -; J: TRBJ2-7; V: TRBV5-5; length: 15; size: -; CDR3: CASSLRLPSTYEQYF; DNA: TGTGCCAGCAGCTTGAGGTTACCGTCCACCTACGAGCAGTACTTC
D: TRBD2; J: TRBJ2-1; V: TRBV6-5; length: 15; size: -; CDR3: CASSRRLAGKDEQFF; DNA: TGTGCCAGCAGTCGACGACTAGCGGGAAAGGATGAGCAGTTCTTC
D: -; J: TRBJ2-1; V: TRBV28; length: 13; size: -; CDR3: CASNEQGNNEQFF; DNA: TGTGCCAGCAACGAACAGGGAAACAATGAGCAGTTCTTC
D: TRBD1; J: TRBJ1-1; V: TRBV6-4; length: 13; size: -; CDR3: CASSEYRGTEAFF; DNA: TGTGCCAGCAGTGAGTACAGGGGGACTGAAGCTTTCTTT
D: -; J: TRBJ2-7; V: TRBV12-2; length: 15; size: -; CDR3: CASRFSSGFFTEQYF; DNA: TGTGCAAGTCGCTTTAGTAGCGGGTTCTTCACCGAGCAGTACTTC
D: TRBD2; J: TRBJ2-7; V: TRBV27; length: 12; size: -; CDR3: CASNSGSGEQYF; DNA: TGTGCCAGCAATAGCGGGAGTGGCGAGCAGTACTTC
D: TRBD2; J: TRBJ2-5; V: TRBV14; length: 16; size: -; CDR3: CASSPLLAGVGETQYF; DNA: TGTGCCAGCAGCCCGTTGCTAGCGGGAGTAGGAGAGACCCAGTACTTC
D: TRBD1; J: TRBJ2-4; V: TRBV6-1; length: 15; size: few; CDR3: CAAAVGQGAKNIQYF; DNA: TGTGCCGCAGCGGTGGGACAGGGGGCCAAAAACATTCAGTACTTC
D: -; J: TRBJ1-2; V: TRBV5-1; length: 15; size: -; CDR3: CASSLAVQTNYGYTF; DNA: TGCGCCAGCAGCTTGGCCGTACAGACTAACTATGGCTACACCTTC
D: -; J: TRBJ1-4; V: TRBV12-5; length: 13; size: -; CDR3: CASGPDIGEKLFF; DNA: TGTGCTAGTGGACCGGACATCGGTGAGAAACTGTTTTTT
D: -; J: TRBJ2-5; V: TRBV9; length: 14; size: -; CDR3: CASSVGSWGETQYF; DNA: TGTGCCAGCAGCGTAGGCTCTTGGGGAGAGACCCAGTACTTC
D: -; J: TRBJ2-4; V: TRBV19; length: 17; size: -; CDR3: CASSPRQLSLAKNIQYF; DNA: TGTGCCAGTAGTCCCAGACAGTTATCGCTAGCCAAAAACATTCAGTACTTC